The entry below describes one T cell receptor beta chain. Its target is not known. Time point of the sample: week 35, safety follow-up. What each vaccine dose contained was 300 ug of mutant IDH1 20-mer peptide, accompanied by topical imiquimod. This entry belongs to a study of a mutant IDH1 vaccine in newly diagnosed glioma. Produced via immunoSEQ multiplex PCR; TCRdb's table is partial and in-frame only. Of roughly 52,000 clones listed, around 80% are singletons. Germline-derived CDR1 and CDR2 are SGHRS and YFSETQ. The CDR3 loop spans 12 amino acids. The V gene lost 1 base and the J gene lost 6 bases, with 5 bases spanning the gap.

The sample was PBMCs, taken from a glioma patient whose treatment included an IDH1 peptide vaccine. The receptor was derived from a man between 40 and 49 years old with glioma. The V gene is TRBV5-1, the J gene TRBJ2-1; unclear D gene. The CDR3 protein is CASSLSSNEQFF. CDR3 sequence (DNA): TGCGCCAGCAGCTTGTCGAGCAATGAGCAGTTCTTC.